These T cell receptor beta chains were read from a single sample in a study of blood T cell repertoires in COVID-19. Libraries were prepared by immunoSEQ multiplex PCR; TCRdb keeps only in-frame clonotypes and omits some of them. The sample records over 20,000 clones, roughly 90% being singletons. The material sequenced was peripheral blood. Every receptor here comes from a human donor in a cohort sampled during active COVID-19. The CDR3 runs from the conserved cysteine through the conserved F or W. Each record gives: D gene, V gene, J gene, clone size, CDR3 DNA, CDR3 protein. D genes are given only for firm matches. Not all rows give a size; the values are once, few, many and, for expanded clones, a class.

D: TRBD2
V: TRBV7-9
J: TRBJ2-7
size: once
DNA: TGTGCCAGCAGCTCCCGACTAGCGGGAGTCCACGAGCAGTACTTC
CDR3: CASSSRLAGVHEQYF

D: .
V: TRBV12-3/TRBV12-4
J: TRBJ2-1
size: .
DNA: TGTGCCAGCAGTTTCACTAGCCACTTTGAGCAGTTCTTC
CDR3: CASSFTSHFEQFF

D: .
V: TRBV11-2
J: TRBJ2-1
size: .
DNA: TGTGCCAGCAGCCCCTATGTTGGACACCTCCAATACAATGAGCAGTTCTTC
CDR3: CASSPYVGHLQYNEQFF

D: .
V: TRBV28
J: TRBJ1-3
size: .
DNA: TGTGCCAGCAGTTTAATGGCCGTCTCTGGAAACACCATATATTTT
CDR3: CASSLMAVSGNTIYF

D: TRBD2
V: TRBV5-1
J: TRBJ2-1
size: .
DNA: TGCGCCAGCAGCTCCGGGACTAGCGGGAATATCGATACCTACAATGAGCAGTTCTTC
CDR3: CASSSGTSGNIDTYNEQFF

D: .
V: TRBV6-5
J: TRBJ1-6
size: once
DNA: TGTGCCAGCAGTATCAGCGGGGGGAATTCACCCCTCCACTTT
CDR3: CASSISGGNSPLHF

D: TRBD2
V: TRBV6-6
J: TRBJ2-2
size: .
DNA: TGTGCCAGCAGTATAGTGGGAGGGTCCGCCGGGGAGCTGTTTTTT
CDR3: CASSIVGGSAGELFF

D: TRBD2
V: TRBV13
J: TRBJ2-1
size: once
DNA: TGTGCCAGCAGCTTATGGCAGCGGGACTACAATGAGCAGTTCTTC
CDR3: CASSLWQRDYNEQFF

D: .
V: TRBV28
J: TRBJ2-6
size: .
DNA: TGTGCCAGCACCCCCGGGATTTCCAACGTCCTGACTTTC
CDR3: CASTPGISNVLTF

D: .
V: TRBV27
J: TRBJ2-7
size: .
DNA: TGTGCCAGCAGTCCGCGACAGAGTCAATACGAGCAGTACTTC
CDR3: CASSPRQSQYEQYF

D: TRBD2
V: TRBV28
J: TRBJ2-7
size: .
DNA: TGTGCCAGCAGTTTAAGGGCTAGCGGGAGCGAAGACTACGAGCAGTACTTC
CDR3: CASSLRASGSEDYEQYF

D: TRBD2
V: TRBV2
J: TRBJ2-7
size: .
DNA: TGTGCCAGCAGGGACCCGGGACTAGCCAATGCCTACGAGCAGTACTTC
CDR3: CASRDPGLANAYEQYF

D: .
V: TRBV27
J: TRBJ1-1
size: .
DNA: TGTGCCAGCAGTTTATATAGTCGAATCGGGGACACTGAAGCTTTCTTT
CDR3: CASSLYSRIGDTEAFF

D: TRBD1
V: TRBV5-1
J: TRBJ2-2
size: .
DNA: TGCGCCAGCAGCCCCCTTCGACAGGGGCTGAACACCGGGGAGCTGTTTTTT
CDR3: CASSPLRQGLNTGELFF

D: TRBD1
V: TRBV5-1
J: TRBJ2-2
size: .
DNA: TGCGCCAGTACAACACAACGGGACAGGGGTCGAAACACCGGGGAGCTGTTTTTT
CDR3: CASTTQRDRGRNTGELFF

D: TRBD1
V: TRBV5-4
J: TRBJ1-6
size: .
DNA: TGTGCCAGCAGCCTAGGACAGGGAAGCTCACCCCTCCACTTT
CDR3: CASSLGQGSSPLHF

D: TRBD2
V: TRBV7-2
J: TRBJ2-4
size: once
DNA: TGTGCCAGCAGCTTACTAGCGGGAGATGGCGTAGCGGGAAACATTCAGTACTTC
CDR3: CASSLLAGDGVAGNIQYF

D: TRBD1
V: TRBV6-5
J: TRBJ1-2
size: .
DNA: TGTGCCAGCAGCAAGACAGGGGGCTATGGCTACACCTTC
CDR3: CASSKTGGYGYTF